Listed here is a single T cell receptor beta chain. Its antigen is not identified. J was trimmed by 1 base and V by 2 bases; bases with no gene match: 4. Per the germline V gene, CDR1 is SGHNT and CDR2 is YYREEE (reference sequence). The CDR3 is 15 amino acids. The study reverse transcribed the entire isolated RNA, so it sequenced expressed TCRB transcripts. The assay was immunoSEQ multiplex PCR, and TCRdb's table has in-frame clones only and misses some. The sample holds about 30,000 clones, 55% to 60% seen once. The sample originates from a study of beta chain features in type 1 diabetes. Study overall: Sorted cells numbering around 100,000,000 were examined across all samples. Broader study findings: Type 1 diabetes patients showed a moderate but significant shortening of TCRB CDR3s in all four CD4+ subsets.

Sample: Tregs from blood. The chain combines TRBV5-4 with TRBJ2-5, with 8 bases identical to TRBD2. This receptor was obtained from a woman aged 18-29 years with type 1 diabetes. CDR3 nucleotides: TGTGCCAGCAGCTTCCGTAGCGGGACCCAAGAGACCCAGTACTTC. Translation gives CASSFRSGTQETQYF.